These 24 T cell receptor beta chains came from one sample sequenced in a study of identical twins. Each CDR3 protein gets one entry after TCRdb re-called the 5' RACE reads with MiXCR. Found here are 250,000 to 350,000 distinct CDR3 sequences, nearly 9.5% of them singletons; the top ten hold under 7.5%. A further study also used this sample, focusing on yellow fever vaccine responses in identical twins.

Source material: CD8+ T cells sorted from blood. Source of these receptors: a woman aged 18-29 years in good health.

The chain has TRBV28 and TRBJ2-1; the match to TRBD2 covers 13 bases. Per germline, CDR1 MDHEN and CDR2 SYDVKM. CDR3 length: 15 amino acids. Germline trimming cut 3 bases from V and 10 bases from J; bases unmatched to any gene: 6. The CDR3 DNA is TGTGCCAGCAGTTTCAGGACTAGCGGGGGAGAGGAGCAGTTCTTC. Amino acids: CASSFRTSGGEEQFF.

This chain joins TRBV2 and TRBJ2-3; D gene unclear. The germline V gene encodes CDR1 SNHLY and CDR2 FYNNEI. With 8 bases removed from V and 2 bases from J, the gap between germline ends came to 11 bases. The CDR3 is 13 amino acids. CDR3 amino acids: CASPTPDTDTQYF. CDR3 nucleotide sequence: TGTGCCAGCCCGACACCGGACACAGATACGCAGTATTTT.

This rearrangement joins TRBV27 to TRBJ2-3; D possibly corresponds to TRBD1 (5 bases). The germline V gene has CDR1 MNHEY and CDR2 SMNVEV (reference sequence). Trimming shortened V by 4 bases and J by 0 bases, and 11 bases separated the two germline ends. The CDR3 runs 15 residues. The CDR3 coding sequence is TGTGCCAGCAGTTCAGGGCTACTAAGCACAGATACGCAGTATTTT. Translated: CASSSGLLSTDTQYF.

This clonotype was detected ten times or more. The rearrangement links TRBV12-3 or TRBV12-4 to TRBJ1-1; 7 bases fit TRBD1. V was clipped by 5 bases and J by 0 bases; unmatched bases: 6. The CDR3 has 15 residues. CDR3 sequence (DNA): TGTGCCAGCAGTCCCGCGGGACAGATGAACACTGAAGCTTTCTTT. Its protein is CASSPAGQMNTEAFF.

The rearrangement joins TRBV25-1 to TRBJ1-3; no reliable D call. The germline CDR1 and CDR2 sequences are MGHDK and SYGVNS. V was clipped by 0 bases and J by 1 base, with 10 bases between them. The CDR3 is made up of 16 amino acids. This chain's CDR3 is CASSEYREGSGNTIYF. DNA of the CDR3: TGTGCCAGCAGTGAATATCGAGAGGGTTCTGGAAACACCATATATTTT.

The CDR3 spells CASSLSTGGSYEQYF. The CDR3 DNA is TGTGCCAGCAGTTTATCAACAGGGGGTTCATACGAGCAGTACTTC. The chain is built from TRBV27 and TRBJ2-7, with TRBD1 matching 8 bases. The CDR3 is 15 residues long. CDR1 is MNHEY, CDR2 SMNVEV, per germline (reference sequence). V was clipped by 0 bases and J by 4 bases; unmatched bases: 5.

The gene calls are TRBV12-3 or TRBV12-4 and TRBJ2-5; possibly TRBD2 for D (5 bases). The CDR3 spans 14 residues. The germline V and J ends were trimmed by 5 bases and 2 bases, with 12 bases remaining between them. In nucleotides, the CDR3 is TGTGCCAGCAGTGACCCCGGGAATCAAGAGACCCAGTACTTC. Its translation: CASSDPGNQETQYF.

This clonotype was seen at least ten times. V gene TRBV27 combines with J gene TRBJ2-5; perhaps TRBD2 as D (6 bases). Trimming left V 7 bases short and J 0 bases short, with 15 bases between. Germline V lookup: CDR1 MNHEY, CDR2 SMNVEV (reference sequence). CDR3 length: 15 amino acids. The CDR3 is CASTSAAGYQETQYF. In DNA, the CDR3 is TGTGCCAGCACGAGCGCCGCGGGGTACCAAGAGACCCAGTACTTC.

The chain has TRBV15 and TRBJ2-3; D possibly corresponds to TRBD1 (5 bases). Between the trimmed V and J ends, which lost 1 base and 5 bases, there was a span of 13 bases. Germline CDR1 reads LNHNV; CDR2 reads YYDKDF (reference sequence). CDR3 length equals 15 residues. CDR3 DNA sequence: TGTGCCACCAGCAGAGGAGGCAGGGCTCAAGATACGCAGTATTTT. Amino acid sequence: CATSRGGRAQDTQYF.

CDR3 loop: CASSGRSVPFF. The CDR3 bases are TGTGCCAGCAGCGGGAGGTCCGTACCGTTCTTC. The chain recombines TRBV5-6 with TRBJ2-1, with a tentative D call TRBD2 (6 bases). With 4 bases removed from V and 15 bases from J, the gap between germline ends came to 14 bases. The CDR3 is made up of 11 amino acids. Germline V gene data show CDR1 as SGHDT and CDR2 as YYEEEE. Complete variable domain (other parts from reference TRBV5-6 and TRBJ2-1): DAGVTQSPTHLIKTRGQQVTLRCSPKSGHDTVSWYQQALGQGPQFIFQYYEEEERQRGNFPDRFSGHQFPNYSSELNVNALLLGDSALYLCASSGRSVPFFGPGTRLTVL.

This clonotype was detected ten times or more. The rearrangement links TRBV10-3 to TRBJ2-3, with 8 bases matching TRBD2. There are 16 residues in the CDR3. The V gene's germline CDR1 is ENHRY and CDR2 SYGVKD. Trimming at V came to 8 bases and at J to 2 bases, leaving 12 bases not matched to a gene. CDR3 sequence: CAIDEQGGGLTDTQYF. The CDR3 bases are TGTGCCATCGATGAACAAGGCGGGGGGCTCACAGATACGCAGTATTTT.

The J gene is TRBJ2-1, the V gene TRBV30, with D perhaps TRBD1 (6 bases). V was trimmed by 1 base and J by 9 bases, leaving 13 bases between them. The CDR3 covers 13 residues. The germline V gene encodes CDR1 GTSNPN and CDR2 SVGIG (reference sequence). Written as DNA, the CDR3 is TGTGCCTGGAGTGGGGGGCTAGCTGGTGAGCAGTTCTTC. As protein: CAWSGGLAGEQFF.

The V gene is TRBV15, the J gene TRBJ2-4; 10 positions match TRBD2. The CDR3 has 16 residues. Germline loops: CDR1 LNHNV, CDR2 YYDKDF (reference sequence). The V segment lost 11 bases and the J segment 1 base; nucleotides outside the gene matches: 11. The CDR3, as DNA: TGTGCCGCCCGGTCTAGCGGGAGTTGGGCCAAAAACATTCAGTACTTC. Protein sequence: CAARSSGSWAKNIQYF.

V gene TRBV6-5 combines with J gene TRBJ2-5; D unresolved. The V and J ends lost 4 bases and 2 bases respectively, with 11 bases between them. Germline values: CDR1 MNHEY, CDR2 SVGAGI. CDR3 length: 14 residues. CDR3 in DNA: TGTGCCAGCAGTTTTTGGCCCGGGCAAGAGACCCAGTACTTC. It specifies CASSFWPGQETQYF.

The sample holds many counts of this clonotype. The chain recombines TRBV27 with TRBJ2-7; 9 bases are a match to TRBD2. The V gene's germline CDR1 is MNHEY and CDR2 SMNVEV (reference sequence). The length of the CDR3 is 15 residues. J lost 2 bases, V lost 0 bases, and 2 bases had no gene match. CDR3 sequence (DNA): TGTGCCAGCAGTTTATCGACTAGCGGAACCTACGAGCAGTACTTC. Its translation is CASSLSTSGTYEQYF.

This clonotype was counted ten times or more. The rearrangement joins TRBV12-5 to TRBJ1-1; D uncertain. Germline V gene data show CDR1 as LGHNT and CDR2 as FRNRAP. The ends were cut back, 1 base at V and 2 bases at J, with 8 bases in the middle. The CDR3 consists of 14 residues. The CDR3 spells CASGLGLPNTEAFF. In nucleotides, the CDR3 is TGTGCTAGTGGTTTGGGGTTACCAAACACTGAAGCTTTCTTT.

This clonotype was seen at least ten times. In DNA, the CDR3 is TGTGCCAGCAAGGGCGGGGAGCTGTTTTTT. It encodes CASKGGELFF. The chain recombines TRBV2 with TRBJ2-2, with D unclear. Trimming removed 7 bases at V and 7 bases at J, with 4 bases between. The germline V gene encodes CDR1 SNHLY and CDR2 FYNNEI. There are 10 residues in the CDR3.

This clonotype was detected a few times. The chain is built from TRBV27 and TRBJ2-1; D is possibly TRBD2 (5 bases). The germline V gene encodes CDR1 MNHEY and CDR2 SMNVEV (reference sequence). The V end lost 3 bases, the J end lost 5 bases, and 20 bases lay between the germline ends. CDR3 length equals 17 residues. CDR3 in amino acids: CASSFEPGFLGHNEQFF. Written as DNA, the CDR3 is TGTGCCAGCAGTTTTGAGCCGGGGTTTTTAGGCCACAATGAGCAGTTCTTC.

There are a few counts of this clonotype. V gene TRBV15 combines with J gene TRBJ1-1; weak D call: TRBD1 (5 bases). CDR3 length: 14 residues. Germline CDR1 reads LNHNV; CDR2 reads YYDKDF (reference sequence). V was cut by 0 bases and J by 6 bases, with 11 bases left in between. CDR3 residues: CATSRDRGAPEAFF. CDR3 nucleotides: TGTGCCACCAGCAGAGATCGCGGGGCGCCTGAAGCTTTCTTT.

This clonotype was observed many times. The chain has TRBV3-1 and TRBJ2-3; TRBD2 might be the D (6 bases). This CDR3 comprises 17 residues. Trimming removed 0 bases from V and 6 bases from J, with 19 bases in between. Germline values: CDR1 LGHDT, CDR2 YNNKEL (reference sequence). The CDR3 spells CASSQELRDFLWDTQYF. The CDR3 DNA sequence: TGTGCCAGCAGCCAAGAGTTAAGGGACTTCCTCTGGGATACGCAGTATTTT.

The sample holds many counts of this clonotype. This rearrangement joins TRBV4-3 to TRBJ1-2; D is undetermined. The CDR3 runs to 13 residues. V was trimmed by 0 bases and J by 7 bases, leaving 9 bases between them. Germline assignment: CDR1 LGHNA and CDR2 YSLEER. The CDR3 reads CASSQEGPRGYTF. CDR3 DNA: TGCGCCAGCAGCCAAGAGGGCCCTCGTGGCTACACCTTC.

This clonotype turned up a few times. This chain connects TRBV28 to TRBJ1-6; D might be TRBD1 (6 bases). The CDR3 is 15 residues long. V lost 6 bases, J lost 6 bases, and 15 bases lay in between. From germline, CDR1 is MDHEN and CDR2 SYDVKM. In DNA form, the CDR3 reads TGTGCCAGCAGGAAGTCGGGACACCTTAATTCACCCCTCCACTTT. It encodes CASRKSGHLNSPLHF.

This clonotype was observed at least ten times. This chain uses TRBV19 with TRBJ2-7, with D unclear. The CDR3 length is 12 residues. CDR1 LNHDA and CDR2 SQIVND come from the germline V gene (reference sequence). V lost 6 bases and J 5 bases, leaving 11 bases between the germline ends. CDR3 nucleotide sequence: TGTGCCAGTAGCATTGGACCTAACGAGCAGTACTTC. Amino acid sequence: CASSIGPNEQYF.

The J gene is TRBJ2-7, the V gene TRBV6-1; 8 nucleotides line up with TRBD2. CDR1 is MNHNS, CDR2 SASEGT, per germline. The CDR3 loop spans 17 amino acids. After removal of 5 bases from V and 4 bases from J, the junction contained 16 bases not matched to a gene. The chain's CDR3 is CASSRPPRAGEDYEQYF. The CDR3 DNA follows: TGTGCCAGCAGTCGCCCTCCCAGAGCGGGAGAGGATTACGAGCAGTACTTC.